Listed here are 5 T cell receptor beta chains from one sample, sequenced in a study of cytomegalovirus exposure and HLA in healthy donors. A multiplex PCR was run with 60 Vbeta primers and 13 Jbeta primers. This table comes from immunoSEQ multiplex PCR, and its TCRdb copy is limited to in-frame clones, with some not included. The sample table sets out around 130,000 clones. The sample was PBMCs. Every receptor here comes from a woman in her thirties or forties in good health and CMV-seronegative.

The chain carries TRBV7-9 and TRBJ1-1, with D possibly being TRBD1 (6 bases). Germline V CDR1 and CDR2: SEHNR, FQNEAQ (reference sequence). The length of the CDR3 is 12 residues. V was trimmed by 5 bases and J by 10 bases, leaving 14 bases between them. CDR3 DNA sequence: TGTGCCAGCAGCCGAGGACAGTTGGGAGCTTTCTTT. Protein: CASSRGQLGAFF. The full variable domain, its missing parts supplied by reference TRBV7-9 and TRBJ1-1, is DTGVSQNPRHKITKRGQNVTFRCDPISEHNRLYWYRQTLGQGPEFLTYFQNEAQLEKSRLLSDRFSAERPKGSFSTLEIQRTEQGDSAMYLCASSRGQLGAFFGQGTRLTVV.

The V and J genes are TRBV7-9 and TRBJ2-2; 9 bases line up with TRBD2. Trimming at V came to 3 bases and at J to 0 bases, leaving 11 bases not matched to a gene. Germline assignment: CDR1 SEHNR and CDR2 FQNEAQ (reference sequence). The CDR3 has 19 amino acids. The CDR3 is CASSFASLAGPSNTGELFF. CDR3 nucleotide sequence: TGTGCCAGCAGCTTTGCCAGCCTAGCGGGGCCCTCGAACACCGGGGAGCTGTTTTTT.

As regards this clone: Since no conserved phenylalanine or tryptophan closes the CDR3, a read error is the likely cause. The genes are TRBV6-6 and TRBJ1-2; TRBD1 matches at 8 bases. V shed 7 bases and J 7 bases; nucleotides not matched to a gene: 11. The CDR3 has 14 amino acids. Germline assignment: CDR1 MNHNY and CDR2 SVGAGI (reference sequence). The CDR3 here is CASIPRQGAAGYTS. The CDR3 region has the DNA TGTGCCAGCATCCCTCGGCAGGGGGCAGCTGGCTACACCTCC.

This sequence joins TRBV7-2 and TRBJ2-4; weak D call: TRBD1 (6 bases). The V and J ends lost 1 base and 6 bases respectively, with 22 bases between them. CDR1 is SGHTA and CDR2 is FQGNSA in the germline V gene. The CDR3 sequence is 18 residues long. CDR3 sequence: CASSLGAGVSGSLNIQYF. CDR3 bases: TGTGCCAGCAGCTTAGGGGCAGGGGTTAGTGGGTCGTTAAACATTCAGTACTTC.

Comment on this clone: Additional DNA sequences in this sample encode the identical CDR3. Here the CDR3 DNA reads TGTGCCAGCAGCTTAGACAGGGACACTGAAGCTTTCTTT. This translates into CASSLDRDTEAFF. J is TRBJ1-1 and V is TRBV7-9; tentatively, D is TRBD1 (6 bases). Trimming left V 1 base short and J 3 bases short, with 6 bases between. Germline V gene lookup returns CDR1 SEHNR and CDR2 FQNEAQ (reference sequence). The CDR3 extends over 13 amino acids.